Listed here are 27 T cell receptor beta chains from one sample, sequenced in a study of shared clonotypes between healthy human individuals. TCRdb's copy holds only in-frame clones and misses some; the assay was immunoSEQ multiplex PCR. The sample holds some 1,100,000 clones, 70% to 80% seen once. The source material was memory CD4+ T cells from PBMCs. The subset denotes: CD45RA-negative fraction. The origin of the receptors is a man aged 18 to 35 in good health. Some clones in this sample may be carry-over from other donors' samples.

This clone came up once. The J gene is TRBJ1-3, the V gene TRBV18; D uncertain. Per the germline V gene, CDR1 is KGHSH and CDR2 is LQKENI. V lost 1 base and J 0 bases, leaving 7 bases between the germline ends. The length of the CDR3 is 15 residues. The CDR3 DNA reads as TGTGCCAGCTCACCACTCTCGGACTCTGGAAACACCATATATTTT. It yields the protein CASSPLSDSGNTIYF.

This clone has just a few counts. The chain couples TRBV7-9 to TRBJ1-5, with no clear D. Between the trimmed V and J ends, which lost 3 bases and 4 bases, there was a span of 7 bases. Germline lookup yields CDR1 SEHNR and CDR2 FQNEAQ (reference sequence). The CDR3 runs 13 residues. The CDR3: CASSFAENQPQHF. CDR3 nucleotide sequence: TGTGCCAGCAGCTTCGCAGAAAATCAGCCCCAGCATTTT. Variable domain in full (rest from reference TRBV7-9 and TRBJ1-5): DTGVSQNPRHKITKRGQNVTFRCDPISEHNRLYWYRQTLGQGPEFLTYFQNEAQLEKSRLLSDRFSAERPKGSFSTLEIQRTEQGDSAMYLCASSFAENQPQHFGDGTRLSIL.

V usage is TRBV12-1 and J usage is TRBJ2-7; the table calls TRBD2, which could not be checked here. TRBV12-1 is termed a pseudogene. The CDR3 consists of 15 residues. This CDR3 reads CASSFIGGGPGEQYF. DNA for the CDR3: TGTGCCAGCAGCTTTATTGGGGGAGGGCCGGGAGAGCAGTACTTC.

Details on this clone: Germline is not matched at one junction end, which may reflect a read error. V gene TRBV6-1 combines with J gene TRBJ1-2, with TRBD1 matching 10 bases. The germline gives CDR1 MNHNS, CDR2 SASEGT. The CDR3 covers 14 residues. CDR3 in amino acids: CAISGDRGGYGYTF. The DNA of the CDR3 is TGTGCCATCAGTGGGGACAGGGGTGGCTATGGCTACACCTTC.

The V and J genes are TRBV7-9 and TRBJ2-7, with TRBD2 matching 8 bases. The J segment lost 6 bases and the V segment lost 3 bases, leaving 1 base of the junction unmatched. This CDR3 has 12 residues. Germline V CDR1 and CDR2: SEHNR, FQNEAQ (reference sequence). Here the CDR3 reads CASSFGLAEQYF. For the CDR3, the DNA is TGTGCCAGCAGCTTTGGACTAGCCGAGCAGTACTTC. Combining the CDR3 with reference TRBV7-9 and TRBJ2-7 gives the whole variable domain DTGVSQNPRHKITKRGQNVTFRCDPISEHNRLYWYRQTLGQGPEFLTYFQNEAQLEKSRLLSDRFSAERPKGSFSTLEIQRTEQGDSAMYLCASSFGLAEQYFGPGTRLTVT.

The CDR3 DNA reads as TGTGCCAGCTCACCACTCGTTGGGAGCACTGAAGCTTTCTTT. Translated: CASSPLVGSTEAFF. The chain carries TRBV18 and TRBJ1-1; no firm D call. V was pared by 1 base and J by 4 bases, with 10 bases between. Germline V CDR1 and CDR2: KGHSH, LQKENI. The CDR3 extends over 14 amino acids.

This clone was counted between two and nine times. The chain combines TRBV28 with TRBJ2-1; 9 nucleotides align to TRBD1. Trimming removed 5 bases from V and 2 bases from J; junction bases left unmatched: 7. In germline, CDR1 is MDHEN, CDR2 SYDVKM. The CDR3 loop spans 16 amino acids. CDR3 in amino acids: CASSPPTGGAYNEQFF. CDR3 nucleotide sequence: TGTGCCAGCAGTCCACCCACAGGGGGCGCCTACAATGAGCAGTTCTTC. Based on the CDR3 plus reference TRBV28 and TRBJ2-1, the full variable domain is DVKVTQSSRYLVKRTGEKVFLECVQDMDHENMFWYRQDPGLGLRLIYFSYDVKMKEKGDIPEGYSVSREKKERFSLILESASTNQTSMYLCASSPPTGGAYNEQFFGPGTRLTVL.

This clone was recorded once. This sequence joins TRBV6-1 and TRBJ2-2; D possibly corresponds to TRBD2 (5 bases). V lost 1 base to trimming and J lost 13 bases, with 13 bases between them. From germline, CDR1 is MNHNS and CDR2 SASEGT. There are 13 residues in the CDR3. The CDR3 nucleotides read TGTGCCAGCAGTGAAGTTTATGGGAGTGCGCTGTTTTTT. Its translation: CASSEVYGSALFF.

This clone was detected a few times. The rearrangement uses TRBV9 and TRBJ2-7, with D possibly matching TRBD1 (8 bases). This CDR3 has 14 amino acids. Germline CDR1 and CDR2: SGDLS and YYNGEE. The V end was cut by 4 bases, the J end by 5 bases, with 16 bases between. This CDR3 reads CASSPRTGRDEQYF. The CDR3 coding sequence is TGTGCCAGCAGCCCTCGGACAGGGAGGGACGAGCAGTACTTC.

The CDR3 sequence: CASSLNRRAFQETQYF. The CDR3 DNA sequence: TGTGCCAGCAGCCTCAACAGGCGTGCCTTCCAAGAGACCCAGTACTTC. The V call is TRBV5-8, the J call TRBJ2-5, with D possibly matching TRBD1 (5 bases). Germline loops: CDR1 SGHTS, CDR2 YDEGEE. There are 16 residues in the CDR3. V dropped 4 bases and J dropped 1 base, with 17 bases sitting between them.

The genes are TRBV5-1 and TRBJ1-1, with TRBD1 matching 10 bases. In germline, CDR1 is SGHRS, CDR2 YFSETQ. The V gene end was trimmed by 2 bases and the J gene end by 11 bases; junction bases not matched to a gene: 6. This CDR3 region has 13 residues. Here the CDR3 reads CASSFRDRGPAFF. CDR3 DNA: TGCGCCAGCAGCTTCCGTGACAGGGGGCCCGCTTTCTTT.

This clone was counted once. This clone may be a read error of a much larger clone one base away. The chain carries TRBV6-1 and TRBJ2-1; 10 nucleotides align to TRBD2. There are 17 residues in the CDR3. After removal of 3 bases from V and 7 bases from J, the junction contained 12 bases not matched to a gene. CDR1 is MNHNS, CDR2 SASEGT, per germline. CDR3 sequence: CASSESPASGRGNEQFF. The DNA of the CDR3 is TGTGCCAGCAGTGAGTCCCCTGCGAGCGGGAGGGGGAATGAGCAGTTCTTC.

This clone was seen a single time. The genes are TRBV28 and TRBJ1-2; D perhaps matches TRBD1 (5 bases). CDR3 length equals 14 residues. V dropped 6 bases and J dropped 7 bases, with 18 bases sitting between them. Germline V CDR1 and CDR2: MDHEN, SYDVKM. The CDR3 protein is CASRIRTGPGGYTF. The CDR3 DNA is TGTGCCAGCAGAATTCGGACGGGGCCTGGTGGCTACACCTTC.

This chain uses TRBV25-1 with TRBJ1-4; D is uncertain. The CDR3 is 15 residues long. Germline CDR1 reads MGHDK; CDR2 reads SYGVNS. With 4 bases removed from V and 4 bases from J, the gap between germline ends came to 13 bases. DNA of the CDR3: TGTGCCAGCAGTGGTGCCGGGTCCTTTAATGAAAAACTGTTTTTT. Protein: CASSGAGSFNEKLFF.

The rearrangement uses TRBV28 and TRBJ2-1; TRBD2 matches at 7 bases. Germline V gene lookup returns CDR1 MDHEN and CDR2 SYDVKM. The CDR3 is 12 residues long. With 4 bases clipped from V and 9 bases from J, the junction kept 3 bases outside the gene matches. The CDR3 DNA reads TGTGCCAGCAGTTGGGGGACTATTGAGCAGTTCTTC. Translation: CASSWGTIEQFF.

The chain recombines TRBV18 with TRBJ2-4, with 8 bases lining up with TRBD2. Germline V gene data show CDR1 as KGHSH and CDR2 as LQKENI. V lost 0 bases and J lost 7; bases outside the gene matches: 8. The CDR3 is 16 residues long. The CDR3 is CASSPPSGRAGNIQYF. CDR3 DNA sequence: TGTGCCAGCTCACCACCTTCCGGGAGGGCCGGGAACATTCAGTACTTC. Looking up the rest from reference TRBV18 and TRBJ2-4 gives the full variable domain: NAGVMQNPRHLVRRRGQEARLRCSPMKGHSHVYWYRQLPEEGLKFMVYLQKENIIDESGMPKERFSAEFPKEGPSILRIQQVVRGDSAAYFCASSPPSGRAGNIQYFGAGTRLSVL.

The chain joins TRBV7-9 to TRBJ2-3; no definite D call. V lost 4 bases and J lost 4, with 18 bases in between. The CDR3 length is 16 residues. CDR1 SEHNR and CDR2 FQNEAQ come from the germline V gene (reference sequence). As DNA, the CDR3 is TGTGCCAGCAGCTCCCTGGGATCGGTAGGCGCAGATACGCAGTATTTT. It specifies CASSSLGSVGADTQYF.

The J gene is TRBJ2-1, the V gene TRBV2, with D maybe TRBD1 (6 bases). Germline V gives CDR1 SNHLY, CDR2 FYNNEI. Trimming removed 8 bases at V and 7 bases at J, with 15 bases between. This CDR3 comprises 13 residues. The CDR3 region is CASVVGTWNEQFF. CDR3 nucleotide sequence: TGTGCCAGCGTCGTCGGGACATGGAATGAGCAGTTCTTC.

This chain uses TRBV21-1 with TRBJ2-7; TRBD1 is the table's D call, not checked against the DNA. TRBV21-1 is a pseudogene. This CDR3 spans 14 amino acids. As DNA, the CDR3 is TGTGCCAGCAGCAAGGACAGAGGGGCCTACGAGCAGTACTTC. As protein: CASSKDRGAYEQYF.

Worth noting for this clone: The same CDR3 also results from other DNA sequences found in this sample. V and J are TRBV7-2 and TRBJ2-1; no clear D gene. The CDR3 has 11 amino acids. V was trimmed by 5 bases and J by 10 bases, leaving 9 bases between them. The germline V gene has CDR1 SGHTA and CDR2 FQGNSA. This CDR3 is CASSLLLEQFF. CDR3 in DNA: TGTGCCAGCAGCCTTCTGTTGGAGCAGTTCTTC.

A note on this clone: Other nucleotide sequences from this sample produce the same CDR3. V usage is TRBV9 and J usage is TRBJ2-3, with D possibly called TRBD1 or TRBD2 (5 bases each). V lost 3 bases, J lost 0 bases, and 8 bases lay in between. From germline, CDR1 is SGDLS and CDR2 YYNGEE. CDR3 size: 14 residues. The CDR3 DNA follows: TGTGCCAGCAGCGCGGGACGTAGCACAGATACGCAGTATTTT. This sequence encodes CASSAGRSTDTQYF. Drawing the rest from reference TRBV9 and TRBJ2-3, the complete variable domain is DSGVTQTPKHLITATGQRVTLRCSPRSGDLSVYWYQQSLDQGLQFLIQYYNGEERAKGNILERFSAQQFPDLHSELNLSSLELGDSALYFCASSAGRSTDTQYFGPGTRLTVL.

The CDR3 DNA is TGTGCCAGCAGCCGGCCCGGCGCAGTGTCTGGGGAGCTGTTTTTT. Protein product: CASSRPGAVSGELFF. The chain carries TRBV28 and TRBJ2-2; D not certain. This CDR3 has 15 amino acids. From germline, CDR1 is MDHEN and CDR2 SYDVKM. Trimming shortened V by 6 bases and J by 8 bases, and 19 bases separated the two germline ends.

The V call is TRBV9, the J call TRBJ1-3; D not certain. The CDR3 length is 16 residues. Germline V gene data show CDR1 as SGDLS and CDR2 as YYNGEE. V lost 6 bases, J lost 0 bases, and 16 bases lay in between. CDR3 nucleotides: TGTGCCAGCATCGACGGGAGCAGGCACTCTGGAAACACCATATATTTT. Its translation is CASIDGSRHSGNTIYF.

The chain joins TRBV5-1 to TRBJ2-3; 8 bases agree with TRBD2. The germline V gene has CDR1 SGHRS and CDR2 YFSETQ. V lost 3 bases to trimming and J lost 4 bases; unmatched junction nucleotides: 10. This CDR3 comprises 16 residues. The CDR3 reads CASSSLAEGGPDTQYF. CDR3 sequence (DNA): TGCGCCAGCAGCTCACTAGCGGAAGGAGGTCCAGATACGCAGTATTTT.

This clone appeared a few times. The CDR3 sequence: CAISEPPARAGNTEAFF. The CDR3 region has the DNA TGTGCCATCAGTGAGCCCCCCGCCCGGGCAGGGAACACTGAAGCTTTCTTT. The V gene is TRBV10-3, the J gene TRBJ1-1; D ambiguous. Germline CDR1 ENHRY, CDR2 SYGVKD. V was cut by 2 bases and J by 1 base, with 17 bases left in between. This CDR3 comprises 17 residues.

This chain joins TRBV28 and TRBJ2-5; D gene ambiguous. Germline V CDR1 and CDR2: MDHEN, SYDVKM. With 11 bases removed from V and 5 bases from J, the gap between germline ends came to 15 bases. The CDR3 has 12 amino acids. The CDR3 spells CAGSLRRETQYF. The CDR3 DNA sequence: TGTGCCGGGTCATTGCGGCGGGAGACCCAGTACTTC.

The V gene is TRBV18, the J gene TRBJ1-2; no definite D call. The CDR3 sequence is 13 residues long. V dropped 3 bases and J dropped 1 base, with 6 bases sitting between them. The V gene's germline CDR1 is KGHSH and CDR2 LQKENI. Here the CDR3 reads CASSPGFNYGYTF. Here the CDR3 DNA reads TGTGCCAGCTCACCGGGATTTAACTATGGCTACACCTTC.